The clone carrying this TCR beta chain was seen a handful of times. This sample is drawn from a study of blood T cell repertoires in COVID-19. In germline, CDR1 is MNHEY, CDR2 SMNVEV (reference sequence). With 4 bases removed from V and 0 bases from J, the gap between germline ends came to 9 bases. The CDR3 runs 14 residues. In the source study's methods: Nucleated cell counts were estimated from reference gene primer amplification. Sequencing was performed with immunoSEQ multiplex PCR; in TCRdb, only in-frame clones are kept and a portion is missing. Clonal size and the V and J genes are those of that table, whereas D and trimming came from the DNA. The sample includes approximately 230,000 clones, just under 85% of them seen just once.

Sequencing was done on a sample of PBMCs or T cells enriched from blood (not recorded which). This sequence originates from a man between 35 and 55 years old who had recovered from COVID-19. The rearrangement links TRBV27 to TRBJ1-1; the D is unclear. The CDR3 coding sequence is TGTGCCAGCAGTTCCGGGTGGATGAACACTGAAGCTTTCTTT. This gives the protein CASSSGWMNTEAFF.